Below, one TCR beta chain is given with its context. The data were taken from a study of shared clonotypes between healthy human individuals. CDR3 length equals 17 residues. CDR1 is SGHRS and CDR2 is YFSETQ in the germline V gene. Losses at the gene ends were 4 bases for V and 7 bases for J; bases not matched to a gene: 16. Positive CCR7 selection of CD45RO-negative cells yielded the naive CD8 cells, and terminally differentiated effector memory CD45RA+ cells were excluded. Assay used: immunoSEQ multiplex PCR; TCRdb lists only in-frame clones, some missing. The sample lists fewer than 1 million clones; 90% to 98% were seen once.

This TCR came from a man aged 30 to 45 in good health. The chain joins TRBV5-1 to TRBJ2-1; 8 nucleotides line up with TRBD2. The material sequenced was naive CD8+ T cells sorted from blood. The CDR3 region has the DNA TGCGCCAGCAGCCCAATCCCGGGATCCGGGGGGGTAAATGAGCAGTTCTTC. Translation gives CASSPIPGSGGVNEQFF.